The clone carrying this TCR beta chain occurred once. What it binds is not known. V lost 2 bases and J lost 1, with 10 bases in between. Germline-derived CDR1 and CDR2 are MDHEN and SYDVKM. CDR3 length: 15 residues. Naive CD8 cells lacked CD45RO and underwent positive selection for CCR7, leaving out terminally differentiated effector memory CD45RA+ cells. This specimen comes from a study of shared clonotypes between healthy human individuals. The overall study: Researchers assigned three CD4 naive, three CD4 memory, two CD8 naive and one CD8 memory plate to each donor.

Clones were sequenced by immunoSEQ multiplex PCR, and TCRdb holds only the in-frame ones, with some missing. The profile shows around 2.1 million clones, 90% to 95% of them singletons. Regarding the study as a whole: Clonotype sharing across donors was expected to vary with sequencing depth. Large depth notwithstanding, sorted-subset sequencing proved incomplete by rarefaction.

The sequence came from a man between 18 and 29 years old in good health. Some clones in this sample may be carry-over from other donors' samples. Material for sequencing was naive CD8+ T cells from PBMCs. The chain recombines TRBV28 with TRBJ2-3; D call uncertain. Written as DNA, the CDR3 is TGTGCCAGCAGTTTAACGGCCGCCGGCACAGATACGCAGTATTTT. Translated, it gives CASSLTAAGTDTQYF.